This T cell receptor (beta chain) stems from a study of blood T cell repertoires in COVID-19 (dated by TCRdb to the early 2020s). For the wider study: Collaborator samples came from the United States, Italy and Spain and covered acute and convalescent phases of COVID-19. The material from the prospective study consisted of cDNA or gDNA derived from T cells, B-cell-depleted T cells, or PBMCs. Deeply sampled blood TCRbeta repertoires from subjects exposed to, actively infected with, or recovered from COVID-19 were included in the dataset. The repertoires were made available in a free public database intended to serve as a resource for research on the immune response to SARS-CoV-2. The samples were drawn from two sources: the first 160 participants of the ongoing ImmuneRACE study, and fewer than 1,500 subjects contributed by 6 global collaborators. Nearly every sample came with metadata listing a de-identified subject ID, COVID-19 status, age in years and sex. Where HLA class I and class II types were available, the types were taken from metadata supplied by the sample provider, not from assay-based typing. What the work shows at the level of the full study, not this receptor alone: Clinical and demographic metadata were provided uncurated, with the amount varying by source and participant.

Worth noting for this clone: Its antigen remains unidentified. Per-base quality was not reported, and no clone a single base away is much larger than it.

TCRbeta CDR3 regions were amplified from genomic DNA by means of the immunoSEQ Assay, a bias-controlled multiplex PCR. The paper's data handling went like this. Within the assay, amplification of reference gene primers was used to estimate how many nucleated cells each sample contained. To quantify the absolute abundance of each unique TCRbeta CDR3 rearrangement, sequence reads were collapsed and filtered. For each sample, productive Simpson clonality was calculated as the square root of Simpson's diversity index over productive rearrangements. TCRdb mirrors the immuneACCESS table, restricted to in-frame sequences. Some clones are absent from its copies; in checked studies, under half trace to an unresolved V gene, and the reason for the others is unknown. D and trimming were read from the DNA, whereas the V and J calls and clone size are those reported in that table. For this sample the table gives more than 60,000 clones, of which roughly 89% were detected only once. Together, the top ten hold under 6% of the sample.

V has 0 bases trimmed and J has 2 bases trimmed; junction bases matching no gene number 14. The cysteine opens and the phenylalanine closes a CDR3 of 18 amino acids. Only the CDR3 DNA is retained, 54 bases long and in frame from the first base. Sequences SGHRS (CDR1) and YFSETQ (CDR2) are obtained from the germline V gene. The collaborating institutions used their own protocols to collect whole blood in K2EDTA tubes. For TCRbeta analysis, collaborator samples were shipped as frozen whole blood, as isolated PBMCs, or as DNA extracted from either sample type. The chain is made from TRBV5-1 and TRBJ2-7; the central 7 bases match TRBD1. The sample was peripheral blood. This TCR was recovered from a human donor in a cohort sampled during active COVID-19. The DNA is as follows: TGCGCCAGCAGCTTGGCCAAATTGGACAGGACTCAGACCTACGAGCAGTACTTC. The translation is CASSLAKLDRTQTYEQYF. The CDR3 plus the reference TRBV5-1 and TRBJ2-7 genes for the other parts give the full variable domain: KAGVTQTPRYLIKTRGQQVTLSCSPISGHRSVSWYQQTPGQGLQFLFEYFSETQRNKGNFPGRFSGRQFSNSRSEMNVSTLELGDSALYLCASSLAKLDRTQTYEQYFGPGTRLTVT.